This TCR beta chain was observed in a study of cytomegalovirus exposure and HLA in healthy donors. Whole-study findings and limits: With further analysis later on, most CMV-associated TCR beta chains appeared HLA-restricted. Analysis performed later found roughly 17,000 TCR beta sequences associated with HLA alleles at 0.05 false discovery rate.

This clone was seen only a few times. Its antigen is currently unknown. PCR used 60 Vbeta primers and 13 Jbeta primers. Libraries were prepared by immunoSEQ multiplex PCR; TCRdb keeps only in-frame clonotypes and omits some of them. The table lists around 60,000 clones, roughly 71% of them singletons. Healthy bone marrow donors made up the donor group. There were likely unrecorded immune exposures, though donors were nominally healthy when sampled. The source of this sequence is a man in his fifties or sixties in good health and CMV-seropositive. Sequencing input: PBMCs.

CDR3 sequence reads: CASRKTGQHLNTEAFF. The CDR3 bases are TGTGCCAGCCGAAAAACGGGACAGCACCTGAACACTGAAGCTTTCTTT. This chain uses TRBV28 with TRBJ1-1; TRBD1 matches 7 bases. The length of the CDR3 is 16 residues. J gave up 0 bases and V 8 bases, and 12 bases lay outside the gene matches. Looked up from germline, CDR1 is MDHEN and CDR2 is SYDVKM.